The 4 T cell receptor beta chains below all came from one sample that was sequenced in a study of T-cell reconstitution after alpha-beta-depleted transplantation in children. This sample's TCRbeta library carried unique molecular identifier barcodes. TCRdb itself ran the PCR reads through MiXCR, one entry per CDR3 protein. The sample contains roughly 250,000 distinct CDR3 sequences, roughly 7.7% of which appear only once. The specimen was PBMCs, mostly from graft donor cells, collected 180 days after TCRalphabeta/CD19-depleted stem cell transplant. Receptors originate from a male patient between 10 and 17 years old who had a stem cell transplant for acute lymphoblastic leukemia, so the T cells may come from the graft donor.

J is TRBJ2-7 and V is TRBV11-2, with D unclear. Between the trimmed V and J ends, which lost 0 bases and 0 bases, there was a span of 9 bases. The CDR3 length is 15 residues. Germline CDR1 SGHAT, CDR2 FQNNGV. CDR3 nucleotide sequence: TGTGCCAGCAGCTTAGAGGGCCAAAGCTCCTACGAGCAGTACTTC. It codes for CASSLEGQSSYEQYF.

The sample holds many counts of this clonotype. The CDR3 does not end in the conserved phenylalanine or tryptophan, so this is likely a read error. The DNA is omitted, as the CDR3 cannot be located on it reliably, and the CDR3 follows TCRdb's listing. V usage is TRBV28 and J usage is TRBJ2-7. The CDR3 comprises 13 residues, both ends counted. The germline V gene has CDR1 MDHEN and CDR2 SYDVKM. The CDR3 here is CASSSSGIGMRFT.

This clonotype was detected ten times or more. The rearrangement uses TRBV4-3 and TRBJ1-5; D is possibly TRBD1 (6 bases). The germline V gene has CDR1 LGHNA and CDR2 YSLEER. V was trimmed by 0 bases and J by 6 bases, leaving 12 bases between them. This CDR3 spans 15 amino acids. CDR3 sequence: CASSQDLGGGQPQHF. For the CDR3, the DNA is TGCGCCAGCAGCCAAGATTTGGGGGGCGGTCAGCCCCAGCATTTT.

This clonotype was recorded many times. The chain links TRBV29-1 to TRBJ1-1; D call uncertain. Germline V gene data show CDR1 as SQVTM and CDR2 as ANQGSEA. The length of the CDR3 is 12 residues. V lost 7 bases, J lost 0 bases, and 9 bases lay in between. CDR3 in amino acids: CSGARLNTEAFF. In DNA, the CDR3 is TGCAGCGGGGCCAGATTGAACACTGAAGCTTTCTTT.